Below are 14 T cell receptor beta chains sequenced from a single sample in a study of control samples from healthy donors and cancer patients. The assay was immunoSEQ multiplex PCR, and TCRdb's table has in-frame clones only and misses some. The sample includes around 190,000 clones. What was sequenced was blood. These receptors originate from a woman aged 25 to 39 in good health.

The chain employs TRBV6-5 and TRBJ2-6; D remains unclear. The germline CDR1 and CDR2 sequences are MNHEY and SVGAGI. The CDR3 runs to 13 residues. The V end was cut by 8 bases, the J end by 0 bases, with 5 bases between. The CDR3 DNA reads as TGTGCCAGCGGCAGCTCTGGGGCCAACGTCCTGACTTTC. Protein product: CASGSSGANVLTF.

This CDR3 reads CASSLLLRDRFVFF. The CDR3, as DNA: TGTGCCAGCAGTTTACTTCTCCGGGACAGGTTTGTTTTCTTT. The chain couples TRBV27 to TRBJ1-1; 8 bases are shared with TRBD1. Losses at the gene ends were 2 bases for V and 13 bases for J; bases not matched to a gene: 12. The CDR3 is 14 residues long. The germline V gene encodes CDR1 MNHEY and CDR2 SMNVEV (reference sequence).

The V call is TRBV6-5, the J call TRBJ1-2; D not resolved. The V gene lost 6 bases and the J gene lost 6 bases, with 20 bases spanning the gap. CDR3 length: 15 amino acids. Germline loops: CDR1 MNHEY, CDR2 SVGAGI. The CDR3 DNA follows: TGTGCCAGCAGCCCCGATGGGGTTAGGTGGGATGGCTACACCTTC. This codes for CASSPDGVRWDGYTF.

The chain employs TRBV9 and TRBJ1-2; the D is unclear. The CDR3 consists of 12 residues. V lost 3 bases, J lost 4 bases, and 7 bases lay in between. Germline CDR1 is SGDLS and CDR2 is YYNGEE. CDR3 loop: CASSGAVYGYTF. DNA of the CDR3: TGTGCCAGCAGCGGGGCAGTCTATGGCTACACCTTC.

The chain employs TRBV6-5 and TRBJ1-3; D is possibly TRBD1 (5 bases). V lost 2 bases to trimming and J lost 3 bases, with 11 bases between them. The CDR3 totals 15 residues. CDR1 MNHEY and CDR2 SVGAGI come from the germline V gene. The CDR3 spells CASSYVAQGGNTIYF. The CDR3 nucleotides read TGTGCCAGCAGTTACGTGGCCCAGGGTGGAAACACCATATATTTT.

J is TRBJ1-1 and V is TRBV28, with D unresolved. This CDR3 region has 13 residues. Germline CDR1 is MDHEN and CDR2 is SYDVKM. Deletions cut 6 bases from V and 4 bases from J, with 12 bases between. The CDR3 nucleotides are TGTGCCAGCAGGGACCTGGAGGGCACTGAAGCTTTCTTT. The encoded protein is CASRDLEGTEAFF. Full variable domain (rest looked up from reference TRBV28 and TRBJ1-1): DVKVTQSSRYLVKRTGEKVFLECVQDMDHENMFWYRQDPGLGLRLIYFSYDVKMKEKGDIPEGYSVSREKKERFSLILESASTNQTSMYLCASRDLEGTEAFFGQGTRLTVV.

The CDR3 is CASRDNSYEQYF. Here the CDR3 DNA reads TGCGCCAGCAGGGACAACTCCTACGAGCAGTACTTC. This sequence joins TRBV5-1 and TRBJ2-7, with a weak D call TRBD1 (5 bases). Germline CDR1 SGHRS, CDR2 YFSETQ. Trimming shortened V by 5 bases and J by 0 bases, and 6 bases separated the two germline ends. The CDR3 consists of 12 residues.

V and J are TRBV18 and TRBJ1-1, with no clear D. This CDR3 spans 13 amino acids. The V gene's germline CDR1 is KGHSH and CDR2 LQKENI. The V and J ends lost 1 base and 6 bases respectively, with 9 bases between them. CDR3 coding DNA: TGTGCCAGCTCACCACGCCCCAGCCCTGAAGCTTTCTTT. Translation: CASSPRPSPEAFF.

The rearrangement uses TRBV5-4 and TRBJ1-2; D is possibly TRBD1 (6 bases). The CDR3 has 14 residues. Trimming left V 4 bases short and J 8 bases short, with 18 bases between. CDR1 SGHNT and CDR2 YYREEE come from the germline V gene (reference sequence). The CDR3 region has the DNA TGTGCCAGCAGCCCCGGCCAGGGGACCTCGGGCTACACCTTC. It codes for CASSPGQGTSGYTF.

The chain has TRBV5-4 and TRBJ2-1; 7 bases match TRBD2. Germline trimming cut 0 bases from V and 0 bases from J; bases unmatched to any gene: 0. CDR3 size: 15 residues. Germline V CDR1 and CDR2: SGHNT, YYREEE (reference sequence). CDR3 sequence reads: CASSLGLASYNEQFF. The CDR3 coding sequence is TGTGCCAGCAGCTTGGGACTAGCCTCCTACAATGAGCAGTTCTTC. The variable domain in full, completed from reference TRBV5-4 and TRBJ2-1, reads ETGVTQSPTHLIKTRGQQVTLRCSSQSGHNTVSWYQQALGQGPQFIFQYYREEENGRGNFPPRFSGLQFPNYSSELNVNALELDDSALYLCASSLGLASYNEQFFGPGTRLTVL.

This chain joins TRBV5-8 and TRBJ2-1; tentative D call: TRBD2 (7 bases). Germline CDR1 SGHTS, CDR2 YDEGEE. The CDR3 length is 13 residues. The V end lost 2 bases, the J end lost 12 bases, and 15 bases lay between the germline ends. CDR3 nucleotides: TGTGCCAGCAGCTTCGGGGGGCGGGATACGCAGTTCTTC. Translation: CASSFGGRDTQFF.

V and J are TRBV7-9 and TRBJ2-7; no clear D gene. The germline V gene encodes CDR1 SEHNR and CDR2 FQNEAQ (reference sequence). CDR3 size: 13 residues. V lost 3 bases and J 3 bases, leaving 9 bases between the germline ends. The DNA of the CDR3 is TGTGCCAGCAGCTTTTCCCAGTTCTACGAGCAGTACTTC. Protein sequence: CASSFSQFYEQYF.

The chain joins TRBV28 to TRBJ2-2, with a weak D call TRBD1 (7 bases). This CDR3 has 14 amino acids. Germline V gives CDR1 MDHEN, CDR2 SYDVKM. V was cut by 3 bases and J by 6 bases, with 11 bases left in between. Here the CDR3 reads CASSFQGEAGELFF. The DNA for the CDR3 is TGTGCCAGCAGTTTCCAGGGGGAGGCCGGGGAGCTGTTTTTT.

This chain's CDR3 is CASSQGTFYGYTF. DNA of the CDR3: TGTGCCAGCAGCCAAGGGACCTTCTATGGCTACACCTTC. This chain connects TRBV3-1 (or the pseudogene TRBV3-2) to TRBJ1-2; no definite D call. There are 13 residues in the CDR3. Germline V gene lookup returns CDR1 LGHDT and CDR2 YNNKEL (reference sequence). V gave up 1 base and J gave up 4 bases, with 7 bases separating them.